The rows below give T cell receptor beta chains drawn from one sample of a study of T cells in Graves' hyperthyroidism and ophthalmopathy. A single record per CDR3 protein comes from TCRdb applying MiXCR to the multiplex PCR reads. The table includes 560,000 or so distinct CDR3 sequences, around 45% detected once. Sequencing was carried out using peripheral blood or thyroid tissue (not recorded which). Receptors originate from a woman aged 18 to 35 with Graves' hyperthyroidism. Both conserved end residues are part of each CDR3. A D gene is named only where the DNA matches it firmly. The size field is filled for only some rows; it gives once, few, many or a size class.

V gene	clone size	D gene	J gene	CDR3 DNA	CDR3 protein
TRBV14	-	TRBD1	TRBJ1-2	TGTGCCAGCAGCTCGGACAGGGGGCCCGGCTACACCTTC	CASSSDRGPGYTF
TRBV25-1	many	-	TRBJ1-2	TGTGCCAGCAGTGGCCCCGGGTTTATCTACACCTTC	CASSGPGFIYTF
TRBV10-3	medium-sized	-	TRBJ1-2	TGTGCCATCAGTGAGGAGGACCAGCGCTATGGCTACACCTTC	CAISEEDQRYGYTF
TRBV7-3	-	TRBD2	TRBJ2-7	TGTGCCAGCAGCCCTGACACCGGGGACTACGCGCAGTACTTC	CASSPDTGDYAQYF
TRBV6-6	few	TRBD1	TRBJ1-2	TGTGCCAGCAATACCGGGACAGGGTTCTCGGGCTACACCTTC	CASNTGTGFSGYTF
TRBV7-8	-	-	TRBJ1-1	TGTGCCAGCAGCCGGGGGGCAACGACTGAAGCTTTCTTT	CASSRGATTEAFF
TRBV2	many	TRBD1	TRBJ2-5	TGTGCCAGCGGAGGACAGGGGAAGGAGACCCAGTACTTC	CASGGQGKETQYF
TRBV24-1	-	TRBD1	TRBJ2-5	TGTGCCACCAGTGAGGGACAGACTGGGGAGACCCAGTACTTC	CATSEGQTGETQYF
TRBV20-1	-	-	TRBJ1-2	TGCAGTGCTAGAGATGAGGGGAACTATGGCTACACCTTC	CSARDEGNYGYTF
TRBV29-1	-	-	TRBJ1-1	TGCAGCGTTGAAGACCCCAGTTTGAAGAGAGGGGCTTTCTTT	CSVEDPSLKRGAFF
TRBV2	-	-	TRBJ2-5	TGTGCCAGCAGTATCCCCCTCCAGGAGACCCAGTACTTC	CASSIPLQETQYF
TRBV2	few	-	TRBJ2-7	TGTGCCAGCAGTTCATCGATGGGATCCTACGAGCAGTACTTC	CASSSSMGSYEQYF
TRBV7-2	-	-	TRBJ2-7	TGTGCCAGCCTCGAGTTGGGCTGGTGGTACTTC	CASLELGWWYF
TRBV2	many	TRBD1	TRBJ1-2	TGTGCCAGCAGCCCAGGGGACAGGGTGAGGAACTATGGCTACACCTTC	CASSPGDRVRNYGYTF
TRBV2	many	-	TRBJ2-7	TGTGCCAGCAGTGTTCAGGGGGAGGGCTACGAGCAGTACTTC	CASSVQGEGYEQYF
TRBV10-3	-	-	TRBJ2-2	TGTGCCATCAGTGAAAGCGAACCGAACACCGGGGAGCTGTTTTTT	CAISESEPNTGELFF
TRBV20-1	few	-	TRBJ1-1	TGCAGTGCTGGTCCGGGACACAAAATAACTGAAGCTTTCTTT	CSAGPGHKITEAFF
TRBV7-3	-	-	TRBJ2-2	TGTGCCAGCAGCTCGATTGGACGGCCAACGAACACCGGGGAGCTGTTTTTT	CASSSIGRPTNTGELFF
TRBV2	many	TRBD1	TRBJ1-2	TGTGCCAGCAGCGGGGACAGGGACTATGGCTACACCTTC	CASSGDRDYGYTF
TRBV5-1	-	-	TRBJ1-1	TGCGCCAGCAGCTCAACCAGACGCATGGATGAAGCTTTCTTT	CASSSTRRMDEAFF
TRBV7-9	once	TRBD1	TRBJ1-4	TGTGCCAGCAGCTCGACGGACAGGGAAAAACTGTTTTTT	CASSSTDREKLFF
TRBV20-1	few	-	TRBJ2-7	TGCAGTGCTCCCCAGGGCGGTTTGAGGGAGCAGTACTTC	CSAPQGGLREQYF
TRBV7-2	-	TRBD2	TRBJ2-3	TGTGCCAGCAGCTATAGCGGGAGGGATACGCAGTATTTT	CASSYSGRDTQYF
TRBV2	-	-	TRBJ2-7	TGTGCCAGCAGGACTCGGGGAGGAGTCTACGAGCAGTACTTC	CASRTRGGVYEQYF
TRBV5-1	-	TRBD2	TRBJ2-5	TGCGCCAGCAGCTTGGCTAGCGGGACTCAAGAGACCCAGTACTTC	CASSLASGTQETQYF
TRBV25-1	many	-	TRBJ1-6	TGTGCCAGCAGTGGGGTCTCAGGTTCACCCCTCCACTTT	CASSGVSGSPLHF
TRBV12-3/TRBV12-4	-	-	TRBJ1-1	TGTGCCAGCAGTTTCGCCCCAGACTGGAACACTGAAGCTTTCTTT	CASSFAPDWNTEAFF
TRBV12-3/TRBV12-4	-	-	TRBJ2-7	TGTGCCAGCAGTTTGCAGGATACCTACGAGCAGTACTTC	CASSLQDTYEQYF
TRBV5-1	-	-	TRBJ1-1	TGCGCCAGCAGCTTCACGGTCGGGAACACTGAAGCTTTCTTT	CASSFTVGNTEAFF
TRBV5-1	-	TRBD1	TRBJ2-5	TGCGCCAGCAGCTGGGGGACAGGCCAAGAGACCCAGTACTTC	CASSWGTGQETQYF
TRBV20-1	once	-	TRBJ2-5	TGCAGTGCTGCGCCAGGAGGGGGCAAGGGGGAGACCCAGTACTTC	CSAAPGGGKGETQYF
TRBV12-3/TRBV12-4	few	-	TRBJ1-1	TGTGCCAGCAGTTTAGCGCGAAGGGCTGAAGCTTTCTTT	CASSLARRAEAFF
TRBV25-1	few	TRBD1	TRBJ1-1	TGTGCCAGCAGTGCCACAGGGGTGGGCACTGAAGCTTTCTTT	CASSATGVGTEAFF
TRBV7-9	many	-	TRBJ1-1	TGTGCCAGCAGCTTAGTGGGGAACACTGAAGCTTTCTTT	CASSLVGNTEAFF
TRBV7-3	-	TRBD1	TRBJ1-2	TGTGCCAGCAGCTTGTACAGGGGGCAAGGGGACTACACCTTC	CASSLYRGQGDYTF
TRBV24-1	few	-	TRBJ2-3	TGTGCCACCCAGCTTGGGAACACAGATACGCAGTATTTT	CATQLGNTDTQYF
TRBV7-2	few	TRBD2	TRBJ2-7	TGCGCCAGCAGCTTCCGGGAGGCGCCCTACGAGCAGTACTTC	CASSFREAPYEQYF